These 18 T cell receptor beta chains originate from one sample sequenced in a study of blood T cell repertoires in COVID-19 (dated by TCRdb to the early 2020s). Preparation of the library involved the immunoSEQ multiplex PCR assay. As stored in TCRdb, this immuneACCESS dataset retains in-frame rearrangements with V and J assigned. A fraction of the clones does not appear; measured against another copy, unresolved V genes explain less than half of the discrepancy, and the remainder lacks a known reason. In all, the sample holds 150,000 to 200,000 clones, and around 75% of those were seen once. Of the sample, around 5.9% falls within the top ten clones. The sample taken for sequencing was peripheral blood. Source of these receptors: a woman between 40 and 55 years old with COVID-19, enrolled during active disease.

This clone appeared once. V gene TRBV6-6 combines with J gene TRBJ2-7; maybe TRBD2 (6 bases). There are 14 residues in the CDR3. Trimming removed 5 bases from V and 1 base from J, with 12 bases in between. The V gene's germline CDR1 is MNHNY and CDR2 SVGAGI (reference sequence). CDR3 loop: CASSAGTRSYEQYF. The CDR3, as DNA: TGTGCCAGCAGTGCCGGGACTCGGTCCTACGAGCAGTACTTC.

V and J are TRBV2 and TRBJ1-2; no firm D call. Germline V gene data show CDR1 as SNHLY and CDR2 as FYNNEI. Trimming cost V 6 bases and J 1 base, with 6 bases left between them. The CDR3 spans 12 residues. CDR3 nucleotides: TGTGCCAGCAGCCAGGTTAACTATGGCTACACCTTC. This sequence encodes CASSQVNYGYTF. The whole variable domain, filled in from reference TRBV2 and TRBJ1-2, reads EPEVTQTPSHQVTQMGQEVILRCVPISNHLYFYWYRQILGQKVEFLVSFYNNEISEKSEIFDDQFSVERPDGSNFTLKIRSTKLEDSAMYFCASSQVNYGYTFGSGTRLTVV.

The chain combines TRBV18 with TRBJ2-5; D remains ambiguous. CDR3 length: 13 amino acids. Trimming left V 1 base short and J 2 bases short, with 5 bases between. The germline gives CDR1 KGHSH, CDR2 LQKENI. For the CDR3, the DNA is TGTGCCAGCTCACCACTTCGGCAAGAGACCCAGTACTTC. This translates into CASSPLRQETQYF.

The gene calls are TRBV5-1 and TRBJ2-7, with D possibly TRBD2 on 6 matching bases. Germline CDR1 is SGHRS and CDR2 is YFSETQ. The CDR3 length is 14 residues. Trimming pared 4 bases from V and 3 bases from J, leaving 14 bases between. CDR3 bases: TGCGCCAGCAGCACCACCGGGACTTTCTACGAGCAGTACTTC. It encodes CASSTTGTFYEQYF.

V is TRBV3-1 (or the pseudogene TRBV3-2) and J is TRBJ2-5; 10 nucleotides align to TRBD2. The CDR3 covers 17 residues. Germline V gene data show CDR1 as LGHDT and CDR2 as YNNKEL (reference sequence). V was pared by 1 base and J by 6 bases, with 11 bases of the junction left unmatched. The CDR3 reads CASSQGGRSGGGKTQYF. The CDR3 bases are TGTGCCAGCAGCCAAGGAGGGCGGAGCGGGGGGGGAAAGACCCAGTACTTC.

V is TRBV11-2 and J is TRBJ2-1, with TRBD2 matching over 11 bases. Germline CDR1 and CDR2: SGHAT and FQNNGV. The CDR3 covers 14 residues. After removal of 6 bases from V and 6 bases from J, the junction contained 4 bases not matched to a gene. The DNA for the CDR3 is TGTGCCAGCAGAATAGCGGGGGGGCCCAATGAGCAGTTCTTC. Translating it yields CASRIAGGPNEQFF. Supplemented by reference TRBV11-2 and TRBJ2-1, the full variable domain reads EAGVAQSPRYKIIEKRQSVAFWCNPISGHATLYWYQQILGQGPKLLIQFQNNGVVDDSQLPKDRFSAERLKGVDSTLKIQPAKLEDSAVYLCASRIAGGPNEQFFGPGTRLTVL.

This chain joins TRBV6-5 and TRBJ2-3, with a possible D match to TRBD2 (5 bases). V shed 4 bases and J shed 2 bases, with 13 bases lying between them. The germline gives CDR1 MNHEY, CDR2 SVGAGI. This CDR3 region has 15 residues. The CDR3 reads CASSSRGPITDTQYF. For the CDR3, the DNA is TGTGCCAGCAGTTCCCGGGGTCCGATCACAGATACGCAGTATTTT.

This clone was recorded once. The V call is TRBV3-1 (or the pseudogene TRBV3-2), the J call TRBJ2-1; tentatively, D is TRBD2 (6 bases). The V end was cut by 6 bases, the J end by 2 bases, with 14 bases between. The CDR3 has 15 residues. The germline CDR1 and CDR2 sequences are LGHDT and YNNKEL (reference sequence). The CDR3 sequence: CASRSGGVTYNEQFF. The CDR3 DNA follows: TGTGCCAGCAGGTCTGGAGGGGTTACCTACAATGAGCAGTTCTTC.

This chain uses TRBV6-5 with TRBJ1-6; D remains ambiguous. Deletions cut 5 bases from V and 0 bases from J, with 5 bases between. CDR1 is MNHEY, CDR2 SVGAGI, per germline. The CDR3 has 14 residues. The CDR3 DNA is TGTGCCAGCAGTACGCGCTCCTATAATTCACCCCTCCACTTT. Amino acids: CASSTRSYNSPLHF.

The chain is built from TRBV7-2 and TRBJ2-3; 7 bases line up with TRBD2. This CDR3 spans 13 amino acids. Germline V gene sequence: CDR1 SGHTA, CDR2 FQGNSA. The J segment lost 9 bases and the V segment lost 5 bases, leaving 8 bases of the junction unmatched. CDR3 sequence: CASSPRERGTQYF. In DNA form, the CDR3 reads TGTGCCAGCAGCCCTCGAGAGCGGGGCACGCAGTATTTT. Full variable domain (rest looked up from reference TRBV7-2 and TRBJ2-3): GAGVSQSPSNKVTEKGKDVELRCDPISGHTALYWYRQSLGQGLEFLIYFQGNSAPDKSGLPSDRFSAERTGGSVSTLTIQRTQQEDSAVYLCASSPRERGTQYFGPGTRLTVL.

The chain couples TRBV5-1 to TRBJ1-6; 12 positions match TRBD1. CDR3 length: 17 amino acids. V lost 0 bases, J lost 6 bases, and 4 bases stayed unmatched. Germline values: CDR1 SGHRS, CDR2 YFSETQ. The CDR3 loop is CASSLAGQGAGNSPLHF. As DNA, the CDR3 is TGCGCCAGCAGCTTGGCGGGACAGGGGGCCGGTAATTCACCCCTCCACTTT.

The chain combines TRBV6-5 with TRBJ1-4; no clear D. The CDR3 sequence is 15 residues long. Per germline, CDR1 MNHEY and CDR2 SVGAGI. V lost 10 bases to trimming and J lost 0 bases, with 15 bases between them. The CDR3 region has the DNA TGTGCCACCAAGCGGTTGATTGCAACTAATGAAAAACTGTTTTTT. It encodes CATKRLIATNEKLFF.

The V gene is TRBV10-3, the J gene TRBJ2-5; 7 bases are shared with TRBD2. CDR1 ENHRY and CDR2 SYGVKD come from the germline V gene. Germline trimming cut 2 bases from V and 5 bases from J; bases unmatched to any gene: 11. The CDR3 loop spans 16 amino acids. CDR3 nucleotide sequence: TGTGCCATCAGTGAGGTTTTGCGGGAGATTATGGAGACCCAGTACTTC. As protein: CAISEVLREIMETQYF.

The chain has TRBV5-1 and TRBJ2-1; perhaps TRBD1 as D (5 bases). V lost 0 bases and J 8 bases, leaving 12 bases between the germline ends. Per germline, CDR1 SGHRS and CDR2 YFSETQ. CDR3 length: 14 residues. DNA for the CDR3: TGCGCCAGCAGCTTGGGTCAGGGTATGGATGAGCAGTTCTTC. This encodes CASSLGQGMDEQFF.

This clone was detected a few times. The rearrangement joins TRBV12-3 or TRBV12-4 to TRBJ1-5, with TRBD1 matching over 11 bases. The trim removed 6 bases at V and 5 bases at J, leaving 0 bases unmatched. The CDR3 is made up of 13 amino acids. The CDR3 spells CASRGQGDQPQHF. CDR3 bases: TGTGCCAGCAGGGGACAGGGGGATCAGCCCCAGCATTTT.

The chain couples TRBV19 to TRBJ1-1; no clear D gene. The CDR3 contains 14 residues. The V end was cut by 4 bases, the J end by 0 bases, with 9 bases between. CDR1 LNHDA and CDR2 SQIVND come from the germline V gene (reference sequence). The CDR3 spells CASSTGWMNTEAFF. The CDR3 nucleotides are TGTGCCAGTAGTACGGGGTGGATGAACACTGAAGCTTTCTTT. The variable domain in full, completed from reference TRBV19 and TRBJ1-1, reads DGGITQSPKYLFRKEGQNVTLSCEQNLNHDAMYWYRQDPGQGLRLIYYSQIVNDFQKGDIAEGYSVSREKKESFPLTVTSAQKNPTAFYLCASSTGWMNTEAFFGQGTRLTVV.

There are a few counts of this clone. The V call is TRBV18, the J call TRBJ2-7, with D possibly matching TRBD2 (5 bases). The CDR3 contains 15 residues. V was trimmed by 3 bases and J by 0 bases, leaving 12 bases between them. Germline values: CDR1 KGHSH, CDR2 LQKENI. The CDR3 coding sequence is TGTGCCAGCTCACCGGCTAGCTTTCACTCCTACGAGCAGTACTTC. This sequence encodes CASSPASFHSYEQYF.

For the CDR3, the DNA is TGTGCCATCAGCGACGGGGGACAGGTGGAAGCTTTCTTT. It translates to CAISDGGQVEAFF. This sequence joins TRBV10-3 and TRBJ1-1; TRBD1 agrees at 8 bases. This CDR3 has 13 residues. From germline, CDR1 is ENHRY and CDR2 SYGVKD. With 6 bases clipped from V and 8 bases from J, the junction kept 8 bases outside the gene matches.